This TCR beta chain stems from a study of cytomegalovirus exposure and HLA in healthy donors. The V gene's germline CDR1 is SEHNR and CDR2 FQNEAQ (reference sequence). V gave up 0 bases and J gave up 8 bases, with 22 bases separating them. CDR3 length equals 18 residues. Use of 60 Vbeta and 13 Jbeta primers characterized the PCR. Produced via immunoSEQ multiplex PCR; TCRdb's table is partial and in-frame only. The table includes 100,000 to 150,000 clones, 78% detected once. The clonotype comes from a man aged 40-55 years in good health and CMV-seronegative. The chain employs TRBV7-9 and TRBJ1-4; weak D call: TRBD1 (6 bases). The specimen was PBMCs. The CDR3 here is CASSLAQGYSRGTEKLFF. DNA for the CDR3: TGTGCCAGCAGCTTAGCGCAAGGTTATTCCAGGGGCACAGAAAAACTGTTTTTT. Looking up the rest from reference TRBV7-9 and TRBJ1-4 gives the full variable domain: DTGVSQNPRHKITKRGQNVTFRCDPISEHNRLYWYRQTLGQGPEFLTYFQNEAQLEKSRLLSDRFSAERPKGSFSTLEIQRTEQGDSAMYLCASSLAQGYSRGTEKLFFGSGTQLSVL.